This TCR beta chain appears in the sequencing data of a study of blood T cell repertoires in COVID-19. As for the study in general: From the United States, Italy and Spain came samples of acute and convalescent COVID-19. From T cells, B-cell-depleted T cells, or PBMCs came the material, which was cDNA or gDNA.

The CDR3 covers 14 residues. With V trimmed by 3 bases and J by 7 bases, 8 bases remained unmatched. CDR1 and CDR2 from the germline V gene are SGHRS and YFSETQ. As processed by the authors: Counts of nucleated cells, estimated from reference gene primer amplification, were obtained. Method: immunoSEQ multiplex PCR; TCRdb's copy keeps in-frame clones and lacks some. The DNA was the basis for D and trimming; V, J and clone size are from that table. The table shows 91,000 or so clones, with about 86% occurring only once. Source material: peripheral blood. This clonotype was obtained from an older woman in a cohort sampled during active or convalescent COVID-19. The chain links TRBV5-1 to TRBJ2-7; TRBD2 aligns across 9 bases. The CDR3 loop is CASSWGGLAGEQYF. For the CDR3, the DNA is TGCGCCAGCAGCTGGGGGGGACTAGCTGGTGAGCAGTACTTC.